This TCR beta chain emerged from a study of shared clonotypes between healthy human individuals (dated by TCRdb to about 2020). Regarding the study in general: A couple of women and a few men aged 18 to 49 years were included in the cohort. For each donor, CD4 naive and CD4 memory were each given three plates, CD8 naive was given two plates, and CD8 memory was given one plate. Leukapheresis yielded between about 0.9 and 10 billion PBMCs per donor. Blood TCR repertoires of four to six healthy adults were deeply sequenced to estimate repertoire size and the extent of clonotype sharing between individuals. To increase sequencing depth and limit assay-specific biases, TCR repertoire library preparation and sequencing were carried out by different laboratories using diverse techniques. Summary of the overall study and its limitations: Based on pairwise subsampling, the degree of clonotype sharing among donors was expected to be affected by sequencing depth. Clonotypes shared by all four sorted-subset donors showed higher generation probabilities than non-shared clonotypes. Larger estimated clonotype richness was generally found for naive subsets than for memory subsets. Only blood was sampled, and tissue TCR repertoires likely differ from those in blood. The small number of donors limited the genetic and exposure-history diversity represented. Across four donors, about 5.2% of naive CD4, more than 3% of naive CD8, about 2% of memory CD4, and under 0.45% of memory CD8 clonotypes were shared. Rarefaction of sorted-subset datasets indicated incomplete sequencing despite the large sequencing depth.

CDR1 and CDR2 were assigned from the germline V gene as SGHTA and FQGNSA. Its CDR3 holds 16 amino acids, cysteine through phenylalanine. CDR3 DNA is the only sequence kept; it has 48 bases, read in frame from the first base. Germline trimming amounts to 1 base on V and 4 bases on J, with 6 as the count of junction bases outside the gene matches. Using the deep immunoSEQ assay, TCR CDR3 regions were amplified from genomic DNA by multiplex PCR. Genomic DNA extracted from each cell subset was distributed evenly over all wells of several immunoSEQ 96-well plates, and each plate served as one replicate. For sorted subsets, each replicate PCR was loaded with around 220 ng genomic DNA, equivalent to 30,000 or so T cell genomes. Purified libraries were measured with a Qubit 3.0 fluorometer, size-checked on a Bioanalyzer 2100, and measured again with the KAPA Library Quantification kit. Every immunoSEQ 96-well plate was sequenced on a dedicated single-read 150-cycle Illumina NextSeq 550 flow cell. Regarding the original processing steps: The immunoSEQ output contained only junctional sequences without quality scores, so filtering could not match that applied to full-length reads. Sequences were annotated with PyIR, a Python wrapper for IgBLAST v1.9, using IMGT germline references to assign V/J genes and CDR3. Reads with weak V/J assignments (E-value above 1e-6), missing CDR3, stop codons, out-of-frame junctions, or ambiguous translated residues were removed. V3J clonotypes were defined by identical inferred V gene, J gene, and CDR3 amino acid sequence. The percentage overlap between two repertoires was calculated by dividing the number of shared unique clonotypes by the size of the smaller repertoire. Three approaches were used to assess repertoire richness: RTK rarefaction, the Chao1 estimator, and Recon v2.1 estimates of unobserved clonotypes. Generation probabilities for all TCRbeta clonotypes obtained by the gDNA method from a handful of donors were computed using OLGA. Drawn from immuneACCESS, this table holds only the in-frame rearrangements with V and J called that TCRdb kept. Clones are partly lost; checked studies trace under half to an unresolved V gene and leave the rest unexplained. The DNA was the basis for D and trimming; V, J and clone size are from that table. Present in this sample are millions of clones, around nine tenths of which were seen just once. The ten largest make up more than 0.12% of the sample.

Donors were healthy HIV-negative adults with no recently reported acute infections or vaccinations. Every donor was a Caucasian adult residing in Nashville, Tennessee, USA. Magnetic negative selection was used to enrich CD4+ T cells, after which naive cells were positively selected on CD45RA and the negative fraction became the memory subset. Blood was collected by leukapheresis, and PBMCs were isolated by Ficoll-Histopaque density gradient centrifugation and then cryopreserved in liquid nitrogen vapor phase. Analytical flow cytometry was used to check the purity and quantity of every magnetically sorted T cell population. Each sorted fraction had its genomic DNA isolated and then quantified by UV absorbance on a Nanodrop 2000c. Worth noting for this clone: There is no known antigen for this receptor. No per-base quality is available; no much larger clone lies one base away. Other nucleotide sequences from this sample produce the same CDR3.

The sequenced sample consisted of naive CD4+ T cells sorted from blood. The cell subset or site label, as the study defines it: CD45RA+ positively selected. The rearranged chain carries TRBV7-2 and TRBJ2-7; 11 middle bases align to TRBD2. The source is a man between 18 and 35 years old in good health. The nucleotide sequence is TGTGCCAGCAGCTTAGGGCTAGCGGGGGGCTCATACGAGCAGTACTTC. It translates to CASSLGLAGGSYEQYF.